Below, 4 T cell receptor beta chains from the same sample are listed, as sequenced in a study of T cell repertoires in cytomegalovirus infection. One entry per CDR3 protein, called by TCRdb with MiXCR from the reads. Among about 570,000 distinct CDR3 sequences listed, 40% were seen once. These TCRs are of unknown antigen specificity. The sequencing here drew on cultured PBMCs, taken from culture after CMV antigen stimulation. The receptors derive from a human donor in good health (CMV status not recorded). Some clones in this sample may be carry-over from other donors' samples.

The rearrangement uses TRBV6-1 and TRBJ1-2, with 7 bases lining up with TRBD1. The trim removed 6 bases at V and 8 bases at J, leaving 12 bases unmatched. The CDR3 is made up of 14 amino acids. Per the germline V gene, CDR1 is MNHNS and CDR2 is SASEGT. In DNA, the CDR3 is TGTGCCAGCAGCCGGGACGGCCGGACAGGAGGCTACACCTTC. This codes for CASSRDGRTGGYTF.

The DNA of the CDR3 is TGTGCCAGCAGTTACTCGAGGCTGGAAACCTTCACAGATACGCAGTATTTT. It specifies CASSYSRLETFTDTQYF. This rearrangement joins TRBV6-6 to TRBJ2-3, with D uncertain. The CDR3 runs to 17 residues. The germline gives CDR1 MNHNY, CDR2 SVGAGI (reference sequence). Trimming took off 0 bases at V and 2 bases at J, with 15 bases between the two ends.

This clonotype was found many times. This sequence joins TRBV12-5 and TRBJ1-5, with unresolved D. Trimming cost V 9 bases and J 9 bases, with 3 bases left between them. The CDR3 runs 8 residues. Germline-derived CDR1 and CDR2 are LGHNT and FRNRAP. The DNA for the CDR3 is TGTGCTAGACGGCCCCAGCATTTT. This encodes CARRPQHF.

The rearrangement joins TRBV7-2 to TRBJ1-2; D possibly corresponds to TRBD1 (6 bases). This CDR3 comprises 14 residues. The germline CDR1 and CDR2 sequences are SGHTA and FQGNSA. V dropped 3 bases and J dropped 7 bases, with 15 bases sitting between them. Here the CDR3 DNA reads TGTGCCAGCAGCTTCGCAGGGGTCCTGGGTGGCTACACCTTC. This gives the protein CASSFAGVLGGYTF.